A selection of T cell receptor beta chains follows, all from one sample in a study of blood T cell repertoires in COVID-19. TCRdb keeps only in-frame clones here, not all; method: immunoSEQ multiplex PCR. The sample includes roughly 370,000 clones, around 87% seen only once; the top ten take roughly 10%. The source material was PBMCs or T cells enriched from blood (not recorded which). The receptor source for this set is a woman in her forties or fifties who had recovered from COVID-19. Each CDR3 is given with its conserved first and last residue. The D gene is left open where the match is weak. A row's size may be missing; if present it is once, few, many or a size class.

j_call: TRBJ1-1; d_call: TRBD1; v_call: TRBV18; clone_size: -; cdr3_length: 14; cdr3_aa: CASSPTGVGTEAFF; cdr3_nt: TGTGCCAGCTCACCGACAGGGGTGGGCACTGAAGCTTTCTTT
j_call: TRBJ2-7; d_call: -; v_call: TRBV7-6; clone_size: -; cdr3_length: 13; cdr3_aa: CASSWRLTYEQYF; cdr3_nt: TGTGCCAGCAGCTGGAGGCTTACCTACGAGCAGTACTTC
j_call: TRBJ2-5; d_call: TRBD2; v_call: TRBV7-7; clone_size: -; cdr3_length: 18; cdr3_aa: CASSPLGTSGGAQETQYF; cdr3_nt: TGTGCTAGCAGCCCCCTTGGGACTAGCGGGGGGGCCCAAGAGACCCAGTACTTC
j_call: TRBJ1-4; d_call: -; v_call: TRBV28; clone_size: once; cdr3_length: 16; cdr3_aa: CASSGGGFTTNEKLFF; cdr3_nt: TGTGCCAGCAGTGGGGGGGGATTCACAACTAATGAAAAACTGTTTTTT
j_call: TRBJ1-5; d_call: -; v_call: TRBV20-1; clone_size: -; cdr3_length: 12; cdr3_aa: CSASAGNQPQHF; cdr3_nt: TGCAGTGCTAGTGCAGGGAATCAGCCCCAGCATTTT
j_call: TRBJ2-5; d_call: -; v_call: TRBV11-1; clone_size: once; cdr3_length: 12; cdr3_aa: CASSLSPPTQYF; cdr3_nt: TGTGCCAGCAGCCTTAGCCCCCCCACCCAGTACTTC
j_call: TRBJ1-6; d_call: -; v_call: TRBV27; clone_size: -; cdr3_length: 16; cdr3_aa: CASSLSSGRLVSPLHF; cdr3_nt: TGTGCCAGCAGTTTATCCAGTGGGCGCCTGGTTTCGCCCCTCCACTTT
j_call: TRBJ1-1; d_call: -; v_call: TRBV10-3; clone_size: -; cdr3_length: 13; cdr3_aa: CAINDQGNTEAFF; cdr3_nt: TGTGCCATCAATGATCAGGGGAACACTGAAGCTTTCTTT
j_call: TRBJ1-1; d_call: TRBD1; v_call: TRBV7-3; clone_size: -; cdr3_length: 14; cdr3_aa: CASSKTGGETEAFF; cdr3_nt: TGTGCCAGCAGCAAGACAGGGGGCGAAACTGAAGCTTTCTTT
j_call: TRBJ1-1; d_call: -; v_call: TRBV4-1; clone_size: -; cdr3_length: 11; cdr3_aa: CASSSRAEAFF; cdr3_nt: TGCGCCAGCAGCTCCCGGGCTGAAGCTTTCTTT
j_call: TRBJ1-1; d_call: -; v_call: TRBV4-2; clone_size: -; cdr3_length: 17; cdr3_aa: CASSQEKGLGRGTEAFF; cdr3_nt: TGTGCCAGCAGCCAAGAAAAGGGACTGGGAAGAGGCACTGAAGCTTTCTTT
j_call: TRBJ2-3; d_call: TRBD1; v_call: TRBV13; clone_size: once; cdr3_length: 15; cdr3_aa: CASSTGTVYTDTQYF; cdr3_nt: TGTGCCAGCAGTACCGGGACAGTCTACACAGATACGCAGTATTTT
j_call: TRBJ2-1; d_call: TRBD1; v_call: TRBV12-3/TRBV12-4; clone_size: -; cdr3_length: 13; cdr3_aa: CASWTGPYNEQFF; cdr3_nt: TGTGCCAGCTGGACAGGCCCATACAATGAGCAGTTCTTC
j_call: TRBJ1-1; d_call: -; v_call: TRBV5-1; clone_size: -; cdr3_length: 13; cdr3_aa: CASSPTANTEAFF; cdr3_nt: TGCGCCAGCAGCCCTACAGCGAACACTGAAGCTTTCTTT
j_call: TRBJ1-1; d_call: -; v_call: TRBV29-1; clone_size: -; cdr3_length: 13; cdr3_aa: CSVQRRMNTEAFF; cdr3_nt: TGCAGCGTGCAGCGTCGGATGAACACTGAAGCTTTCTTT
j_call: TRBJ2-1; d_call: -; v_call: TRBV12-3/TRBV12-4; clone_size: -; cdr3_length: 13; cdr3_aa: CASSLARGNEQFF; cdr3_nt: TGTGCCAGCAGTTTGGCCAGGGGCAATGAGCAGTTCTTC
j_call: TRBJ2-5; d_call: -; v_call: TRBV9; clone_size: -; cdr3_length: 16; cdr3_aa: CASSVGPAAGKETQYF; cdr3_nt: TGTGCCAGCAGCGTAGGTCCCGCAGCGGGCAAAGAGACCCAGTACTTC
j_call: TRBJ2-1; d_call: TRBD2; v_call: TRBV7-3; clone_size: -; cdr3_length: 15; cdr3_aa: CASSSGLAAHHEQFF; cdr3_nt: TGTGCCAGCAGCTCGGGACTAGCGGCCCACCATGAGCAGTTCTTC
j_call: TRBJ1-2; d_call: TRBD1; v_call: TRBV2; clone_size: once; cdr3_length: 15; cdr3_aa: CANAPGTGGDYGYTF; cdr3_nt: TGTGCCAACGCTCCCGGGACAGGGGGCGACTATGGCTACACCTTC
j_call: TRBJ1-1; d_call: -; v_call: TRBV29-1; clone_size: -; cdr3_length: 12; cdr3_aa: CSANREGTEAFF; cdr3_nt: TGCAGCGCCAACAGGGAGGGGACTGAAGCTTTCTTT
j_call: TRBJ1-2; d_call: TRBD1; v_call: TRBV7-2; clone_size: -; cdr3_length: 13; cdr3_aa: CASSLSHRDSLIF; cdr3_nt: TGTGCCAGCAGCTTATCCCACCGGGACAGTTTAATCTTC
j_call: TRBJ1-4; d_call: -; v_call: TRBV30; clone_size: -; cdr3_length: 14; cdr3_aa: CAWGIHQGNEKLFF; cdr3_nt: TGTGCCTGGGGAATTCATCAGGGCAATGAAAAACTGTTTTTT
j_call: TRBJ2-2; d_call: TRBD1; v_call: TRBV3-1/TRBV3-2; clone_size: -; cdr3_length: 16; cdr3_aa: CASSSTGTGKTGELFF; cdr3_nt: TGTGCCAGCAGCTCAACCGGGACAGGAAAAACCGGGGAGCTGTTTTTT
j_call: TRBJ1-2; d_call: -; v_call: TRBV9; clone_size: -; cdr3_length: 13; cdr3_aa: CASRRLEGDGYTF; cdr3_nt: TGTGCCAGCAGAAGGCTCGAGGGAGATGGCTACACCTTC
j_call: TRBJ1-5; d_call: -; v_call: TRBV7-8; clone_size: -; cdr3_length: 17; cdr3_aa: CASSLARVWDSNQPQHF; cdr3_nt: TGTGCCAGCAGCTTAGCGCGGGTGTGGGATAGCAATCAGCCCCAGCATTTT
j_call: TRBJ1-2; d_call: -; v_call: TRBV27; clone_size: -; cdr3_length: 13; cdr3_aa: CASSLLRGHGYTF; cdr3_nt: TGTGCCAGCAGTCTACTCAGGGGACATGGCTACACCTTC
j_call: TRBJ2-1; d_call: -; v_call: TRBV2; clone_size: -; cdr3_length: 13; cdr3_aa: CASSRRNYNEQFF; cdr3_nt: TGTGCCAGCAGCAGGAGGAACTACAATGAGCAGTTCTTC
j_call: TRBJ2-3; d_call: -; v_call: TRBV5-4; clone_size: once; cdr3_length: 15; cdr3_aa: CASTFQGSGTDTQYF; cdr3_nt: TGTGCCAGCACCTTTCAGGGAAGTGGCACAGATACGCAGTATTTT
j_call: TRBJ1-6; d_call: TRBD1; v_call: TRBV3-1/TRBV3-2; clone_size: -; cdr3_length: 14; cdr3_aa: CASSRTGGGSPLHF; cdr3_nt: TGTGCCAGCAGCCGCACAGGGGGGGGTTCACCCCTCCACTTT